Following are 24 T cell receptor beta chains from one sample sequenced in a study of T cell repertoires in cytomegalovirus infection. One entry per CDR3 protein, called by TCRdb with MiXCR from the reads. In the table there are about 530,000 distinct CDR3 sequences, about 30% of which are singletons. Sequencing input: PBMCs. The origin of the receptors is a human donor in good health (CMV status not recorded). Some clones in this sample may be carry-over from other donors' samples.

This clonotype has just a few counts. The chain links TRBV7-2 to TRBJ2-1, with 8 bases that match TRBD2. CDR3 length: 15 amino acids. Unmatched junction bases numbered 9, after V lost 7 bases and J lost 4 bases. The germline gives CDR1 SGHTA, CDR2 FQGNSA. The CDR3 here is CASTPGGGPYNEQFF. CDR3 nucleotides: TGTGCCAGCACCCCGGGGGGGGGCCCTTACAATGAGCAGTTCTTC.

V gene TRBV4-1 combines with J gene TRBJ2-2; possibly TRBD1 for D (5 bases). V shed 1 base and J shed 0 bases, with 18 bases lying between them. Germline values: CDR1 MGHRA, CDR2 YSYEKL. The CDR3 spans 19 residues. CDR3 in amino acids: CASSQARGAWAANTGELFF. CDR3 sequence (DNA): TGCGCCAGCAGCCAAGCTAGGGGCGCATGGGCGGCGAACACCGGGGAGCTGTTTTTT.

This clonotype appeared a few times. The chain links TRBV15 to TRBJ2-1; 9 bases line up with TRBD2. The germline CDR1 and CDR2 sequences are LNHNV and YYDKDF (reference sequence). J gave up 8 bases and V 1 base, and 6 bases lay outside the gene matches. The CDR3 is 15 amino acids. CDR3 nucleotides: TGTGCCACCAGCAGAGCTGTGACTAGCGGTGATGAGCAGTTCTTC. Encoded protein: CATSRAVTSGDEQFF.

The chain has TRBV10-3 and TRBJ2-1; D possibly matches TRBD1 or TRBD2 (5 bases each). Looked up from germline, CDR1 is ENHRY and CDR2 is SYGVKD. The CDR3 length is 17 residues. V lost 5 bases, J lost 8 bases, and 25 bases lay in between. The CDR3 DNA follows: TGTGCCATCAGTTCTAGGGGAGAACTAGACCCCCTCCATGAGCAGTTCTTC. Protein: CAISSRGELDPLHEQFF.

This clonotype was detected a few times. V gene TRBV20-1 combines with J gene TRBJ2-3; D ambiguous. Per germline, CDR1 DFQATT and CDR2 SNEGSKA (reference sequence). The CDR3 length is 14 residues. CDR3 loop: CRDDWRKFLDTQYF. DNA for the CDR3: TGCAGGGACGACTGGCGGAAATTTCTCGATACGCAGTATTTT.

This clonotype has only a few counts. The chain combines TRBV14 with TRBJ2-3; 12 bases map to TRBD2. The CDR3 has 16 residues. V lost 1 base to trimming and J lost 7 bases; unmatched junction nucleotides: 6. CDR1 and CDR2 (germline): SGHDN, FVKESK. The DNA for the CDR3 is TGTGCCAGCAGCCAAGTTGTACTAGCGGGAGGATATACGCAGTATTTT. This encodes CASSQVVLAGGYTQYF.

This clonotype was seen a handful of times. The rearrangement uses TRBV6-5 and TRBJ2-1, with D maybe TRBD2 (6 bases). Germline V gene sequence: CDR1 MNHEY, CDR2 SVGAGI. Trimming cost V 2 bases and J 6 bases, with 11 bases left between them. The CDR3 is 14 residues long. DNA for the CDR3: TGTGCCAGCAGTTACAGGGACTTGCCCAATGAGCAGTTCTTC. Protein product: CASSYRDLPNEQFF.

The V gene is TRBV6-2 or TRBV6-3, the J gene TRBJ1-1, with a tentative D call TRBD1 (5 bases). CDR1 and CDR2 from the germline V gene are MNHEY and SVGEGT. This CDR3 is 14 amino acids long. V shed 6 bases and J shed 1 base, with 12 bases lying between them. The CDR3 sequence is CASRGVTENTEAFF. Here the CDR3 DNA reads TGTGCCAGCAGGGGTGTGACAGAGAACACTGAAGCTTTCTTT.

V gene TRBV6-5 combines with J gene TRBJ1-3; D perhaps matches TRBD1 (6 bases). CDR1 is MNHEY, CDR2 SVGAGI, per germline. The V and J ends lost 5 bases and 0 bases respectively, with 11 bases between them. This CDR3 has 15 amino acids. The CDR3 coding sequence is TGTGCCAGCAGTCAAGGACAGCCCTCTGGAAACACCATATATTTT. This encodes CASSQGQPSGNTIYF.

This clonotype was counted many times. The rearrangement joins TRBV7-2 to TRBJ2-5, with TRBD2 matching over 9 bases. J gave up 5 bases and V 5 bases, and 6 bases lay outside the gene matches. From germline, CDR1 is SGHTA and CDR2 FQGNSA. CDR3 length: 14 amino acids. CDR3 coding DNA: TGTGCCAGCAGCACTCGGACTAGCGCGGAGACCCAGTACTTC. This translates into CASSTRTSAETQYF.

This chain joins TRBV27 and TRBJ1-5; D unresolved. V dropped 3 bases and J dropped 0 bases, with 21 bases sitting between them. Germline assignment: CDR1 MNHEY and CDR2 SMNVEV (reference sequence). The CDR3 consists of 19 residues. The CDR3 DNA reads as TGTGCCAGCAGTTTCCCACGAGAGAGGGCCGGCTATAGCAATCAGCCCCAGCATTTT. As protein: CASSFPRERAGYSNQPQHF.

This clonotype was observed many times. CDR3 DNA: TGTGCCTGGAGTGTACGTTTGGGACAGGATGGCCAGCCCCAGCATTTT. It translates to CAWSVRLGQDGQPQHF. This sequence joins TRBV30 and TRBJ1-5; 8 positions agree with TRBD1. This CDR3 is 16 amino acids long. From germline, CDR1 is GTSNPN and CDR2 SVGIG (reference sequence). After removal of 0 bases from V and 7 bases from J, the junction contained 11 bases not matched to a gene.

The V and J genes are TRBV5-4 and TRBJ2-1, with a weak D call TRBD1 (6 bases). Germline CDR1 SGHNT, CDR2 YYREEE (reference sequence). The CDR3 extends over 14 amino acids. The V end was cut by 1 base, the J end by 2 bases, with 7 bases between. CDR3 sequence (DNA): TGTGCCAGCAGCTTGAAGGGGGCCTACAATGAGCAGTTCTTC. Encoded protein: CASSLKGAYNEQFF.

This clonotype was observed at least ten times. This chain uses TRBV12-3 or TRBV12-4 with TRBJ2-3; 9 bases map to TRBD1. Trimming removed 7 bases from V and 2 bases from J; junction bases left unmatched: 16. This CDR3 has 18 amino acids. CDR3 coding DNA: TGTGCCAGCACCAACAACAGGGGGCGCGGGGACCTCACAGATACGCAGTATTTT. It encodes CASTNNRGRGDLTDTQYF.

CDR3 region: CSVEGGRVETQYF. The DNA of the CDR3 is TGCAGCGTTGAGGGTGGGCGCGTAGAGACCCAGTACTTC. This sequence joins TRBV29-1 and TRBJ2-5; no reliable D call. Germline assignment: CDR1 SQVTM and CDR2 ANQGSEA. V lost 3 bases and J 4 bases, leaving 12 bases between the germline ends. The length of the CDR3 is 13 residues.

V gene TRBV2 combines with J gene TRBJ1-3; D uncertain. Germline CDR1 reads SNHLY; CDR2 reads FYNNEI. V was cut by 5 bases and J by 0 bases, with 14 bases left in between. CDR3 length: 16 amino acids. The CDR3 is CASSWLKGSSGNTIYF. CDR3 bases: TGTGCCAGCAGTTGGCTCAAGGGAAGCTCTGGAAACACCATATATTTT.

The chain carries TRBV19 and TRBJ2-1, with a tentative D call TRBD2 (6 bases). V lost 6 bases and J lost 4, with 16 bases in between. This CDR3 has 15 residues. Germline V gene lookup returns CDR1 LNHDA and CDR2 SQIVND (reference sequence). CDR3 loop: CASSKTRDFYNEQFF. CDR3 DNA sequence: TGTGCCAGTAGCAAAACCCGGGACTTTTACAATGAGCAGTTCTTC.

The CDR3 sequence: CASTGQGQRDLHF. The CDR3 DNA reads as TGTGCCAGCACCGGCCAGGGACAACGCGACCTCCACTTT. The V gene is TRBV27, the J gene TRBJ1-6; tentatively, D is TRBD1 (6 bases). The CDR3 sequence is 13 residues long. V shed 7 bases and J shed 15 bases, with 19 bases lying between them. CDR1 MNHEY and CDR2 SMNVEV come from the germline V gene (reference sequence).

This clonotype was counted only a few times. This CDR3 reads CASSLTGRASKELFF. CDR3 nucleotides: TGTGCCAGCAGCTTAACCGGGAGGGCCAGTAAGGAGCTGTTTTTT. This sequence joins TRBV11-2 and TRBJ2-2; 8 positions match TRBD2. V trimming: 2 bases; J trimming: 10 bases; junction bases outside the gene matches: 9. CDR1 and CDR2 from the germline V gene are SGHAT and FQNNGV. The CDR3 spans 15 residues.

The rearrangement links TRBV29-1 to TRBJ2-3; 14 bases align to TRBD2. From germline, CDR1 is SQVTM and CDR2 ANQGSEA. This CDR3 has 14 amino acids. V dropped 7 bases and J dropped 4; count of bases not matched to a gene: 4. The CDR3 coding sequence is TGCAGCGCGGGACTAGCGGGAGTCCCAGATACGCAGTATTTT. Protein: CSAGLAGVPDTQYF.

This clonotype was detected many times. The chain uses TRBV7-2 and TRBJ2-7; the match to TRBD1 covers 8 bases. The CDR3 runs to 13 residues. Trimming cost V 5 bases and J 3 bases; bases outside gene matches: 3. CDR1 is SGHTA and CDR2 is FQGNSA in the germline V gene. This CDR3 reads CASSHDRGYEQYF. The CDR3 region has the DNA TGTGCCAGCAGCCACGACAGGGGCTACGAGCAGTACTTC.

This clonotype has a handful of counts. CDR3 DNA: TGTGCCAGCAGCCGGGACATCGGATACAATGAGCAGTTCTTC. Translation: CASSRDIGYNEQFF. The chain recombines TRBV2 with TRBJ2-1; maybe TRBD1 (6 bases). Germline V gene lookup returns CDR1 SNHLY and CDR2 FYNNEI. The CDR3 length is 14 residues. Trimming shortened V by 6 bases and J by 4 bases, and 13 bases separated the two germline ends. The complete variable domain, with remaining parts taken from reference TRBV2 and TRBJ2-1, reads EPEVTQTPSHQVTQMGQEVILRCVPISNHLYFYWYRQILGQKVEFLVSFYNNEISEKSEIFDDQFSVERPDGSNFTLKIRSTKLEDSAMYFCASSRDIGYNEQFFGPGTRLTVL.

The rearrangement joins TRBV24-1 to TRBJ2-3, with D unclear. V gave up 3 bases and J gave up 0 bases, with 3 bases separating them. This CDR3 is built from 13 residues. The germline V gene encodes CDR1 KGHDR and CDR2 SFDVKD. In DNA form, the CDR3 reads TGTGCCACCAGTGATGGGAGCACAGATACGCAGTATTTT. This gives the protein CATSDGSTDTQYF.

A remark on this clonotype: At one end, the junction sequence differs from germline, possibly due to a read error. The chain couples TRBV4-1 to TRBJ2-7, with 10 bases identical to TRBD1. CDR3 length: 17 amino acids. Germline lookup yields CDR1 MGHRA and CDR2 YSYEKL. In nucleotides, the CDR3 is TGCGCCAGCAGCCAAGCTTTCGGGACAGGGGAGTCCTACGAGCAGAACTTC. Protein product: CASSQAFGTGESYEQNF.